The 22 T cell receptor beta chains reported below all come from one sample, sequenced in a study of CD8+CD57+ T cells in acquired aplastic anemia. TCR beta VDJ and CDR3 profiling used genomic DNA as template. Via MiXCR, TCRdb re-called the reads, giving one row per CDR3 protein. The sample yields about 260,000 distinct CDR3 sequences, 70% to 85% seen once. For sequencing, patients were chosen who had shown expansion of CD8+CD57+ cells by flow cytometry. Sequencing was done on a sample of sorted CD4+, CD8+, or CD8+CD57+ T cells (not recorded which) from PBMCs. These receptors were obtained from a human donor with aplastic anemia.

This clonotype was seen a few times. A much larger clone differs from this one at a single base, so this may be a read error. Since the CDR3 does not end with the conserved phenylalanine or tryptophan, this likely comes from a read error. No DNA is shown, since the ends of the CDR3 on it are uncertain; the CDR3 is the one TCRdb lists. This chain connects TRBV2 to TRBJ1-2; TRBD1, the D gene given by the table, was not confirmed from the DNA. From germline, CDR1 is SNHLY and CDR2 FYNNEI. The CDR3 spans 15 residues, counting both ends. This CDR3 reads CASSDGGVHEQFFGP.

This clonotype was counted a single time. At one boundary the junction diverges from the germline segment, which might be a read error. The chain recombines TRBV7-6 with TRBJ2-1; TRBD2 matches at 7 bases. CDR1 and CDR2 (germline): SGHVS, FNYEAQ. The CDR3 totals 14 residues. CDR3 loop: CASSLGGGFTYEQF. As DNA, the CDR3 is TGTGCCAGCAGCTTAGGCGGGGGATTCACCTACGAGCAGTTC.

As concerns this clonotype: A read error is possible here, since a much larger clone lies one base away. The rearrangement joins TRBV7-8 to TRBJ1-1; D uncertain. CDR1 SGHVS and CDR2 FQNEAQ come from the germline V gene. V was cut by 3 bases and J by 14 bases, with 25 bases left in between. CDR3 length equals 15 residues. CDR3 bases: TGTGCCAGCAGCTTTCATCCAGCCGGGAAAGCCCTTTCCTTCTTT. Amino acid sequence: CASSFHPAGKALSFF. Supplemented by reference TRBV7-8 and TRBJ1-1, the full variable domain reads GAGVSQSPRYKVAKRGQDVALRCDPISGHVSLFWYQQALGQGPEFLTYFQNEAQLDKSGLPSDRFFAERPEGSVSTLKIQRTQQEDSAVYLCASSFHPAGKALSFFGQGTRLTVV.

The chain has TRBV14 and TRBJ1-1; D unresolved. The CDR3 contains 14 residues. In germline, CDR1 is SGHDN, CDR2 FVKESK. Trimming shortened V by 1 base and J by 14 bases, and 20 bases separated the two germline ends. This CDR3 reads CASSQAGRTYEEFF. The CDR3 DNA reads as TGTGCCAGCAGCCAAGCCGGACGGACCTACGAGGAGTTCTTT.

On this clonotype itself: One end of the junction varies from germline; a read error may be responsible. The chain employs TRBV19 and TRBJ2-2; 10 bases fit TRBD2. Germline V gene lookup returns CDR1 LNHDA and CDR2 SQIVND (reference sequence). This CDR3 is 15 amino acids long. CDR3 amino acids: CASSIAGGSYKELFF. CDR3 in DNA: TGCGCCAGTAGCATAGCGGGGGGTTCCTACAAGGAGCTGTTCTTC.

About this clonotype itself: At one end, the junction sequence differs from germline, possibly due to a read error. CDR3 residues: CASSESCSKQPQHF. CDR3 DNA: TGTGCCAGCAGCGAGTCATGTAGCAAGCAGCCCCAGCATTTT. The rearrangement joins TRBV7-9 to TRBJ1-5, with D unresolved. CDR1 is SEHNR, CDR2 FQNEAQ, per germline (reference sequence). The CDR3 runs to 14 residues.

Note on this clonotype: An end of the junction does not agree with germline; a read error may underlie this. CDR3: CASSDVVGGENQYF. The CDR3 region has the DNA TGTGCCAGCAGCGATGTGGTGGGGGGAGAGAACCAGTACTTC. The chain couples TRBV2 to TRBJ2-5, with TRBD2 as a possible D gene (6 bases). Germline V gives CDR1 SNHLY, CDR2 FYNNEI. The CDR3 is 14 residues long.

Concerning this clonotype: The junction departs from the called germline gene at one end, perhaps through a read error. This chain connects TRBV15 to TRBJ2-3, with D perhaps matching TRBD1 or TRBD2 (7 bases each). Germline V lookup: CDR1 LNHNV, CDR2 YYDKDF (reference sequence). This CDR3 spans 14 amino acids. CDR3: CASSRGGGHDTQYF. The DNA for the CDR3 is TGTGCCAGCAGCAGGGGGGGAGGTCACGATACGCAGTATTTT.

In regard to this clonotype: This is likely a read error, given that the CDR3 carries no conserved phenylalanine or tryptophan at its end. Because the CDR3's place on the DNA is in doubt, the DNA is left out and the CDR3 is given as listed by TCRdb. The rearrangement links TRBV7-8 to TRBJ1-2; the table's TRBD1 call for D was not verified on the DNA. CDR1 is SGHVS and CDR2 is FQNEAQ in the germline V gene. The CDR3 has 13 amino acids, counting both end residues. The CDR3 reads CASSLAVGPDTTY.

In regard to this clonotype: A read error is likely, as this CDR3 ends without the conserved phenylalanine or tryptophan. No DNA is shown, since the ends of the CDR3 on it are uncertain; the CDR3 is the one TCRdb lists. The rearrangement links TRBV7-3 to TRBJ2-3. Ends included, the CDR3 has 12 residues. The V gene's germline CDR1 is SGHTA and CDR2 FQGTGA. The CDR3 loop is CASSVASGTHTL.

Remarks on this clonotype: No conserved phenylalanine or tryptophan ends this CDR3, so it is likely a read error. Because the CDR3's place on the DNA is in doubt, the DNA is left out and the CDR3 is given as listed by TCRdb. The V gene is TRBV7-3, the J gene TRBJ1-2; the table assigns TRBD1, which was not confirmed against the DNA. 13 amino acids form the CDR3, both terminal residues included. Germline lookup yields CDR1 SGHTA and CDR2 FQGTGA. CDR3 sequence: CASSPAPGQRHEH.

Concerning this clonotype: Relative to the germline gene, one junction end is altered; a read error may explain this. The V and J genes are TRBV7-4 and TRBJ2-3; weak D call: TRBD2 (6 bases). Germline CDR1 is SGHVT and CDR2 is SQSDAQ. The CDR3 is 14 amino acids. Here the CDR3 DNA reads TGTGCCAGCAGCTTAGCGGGAGGTCGGAACACGGAGGCTTTT. Its translation is CASSLAGGRNTEAF.

The chain is built from TRBV7-2 and TRBJ2-7; 7 positions match TRBD1. This CDR3 is 13 amino acids long. The germline V gene encodes CDR1 SGHTA and CDR2 FQGNSA. CDR3 sequence: CASSFRQGDEKYV. CDR3 in DNA: TGTGCCAGCAGCTTCCGACAGGGCGACGAGAAGTACGTT.

The chain employs TRBV7-2 and TRBJ2-3; tentative D call: TRBD2 (5 bases). The CDR3 length is 14 residues. Germline V gives CDR1 SGHTA, CDR2 FQGNSA. Trimming cost V 11 bases and J 3 bases, with 18 bases left between them. DNA of the CDR3: TGTGCCGCCAGCTTAGACGGAGGTACAGATACGCAGTATTTT. This codes for CAASLDGGTDTQYF.

V is TRBV7-6 and J is TRBJ1-6, with 7 bases identical to TRBD1. Germline V lookup: CDR1 SGHVS, CDR2 FNYEAQ. The CDR3 is 16 residues long. The V gene end was trimmed by 6 bases and the J gene end by 11 bases; junction bases not matched to a gene: 16. CDR3 bases: TGTGCCAGCAGTTCAGACAGGGACAACTATACTCCACCCCTCCACTTT. As protein: CASSSDRDNYTPPLHF.

V is TRBV2 and J is TRBJ2-7, with TRBD1 matching 11 bases. The CDR3 runs to 14 residues. V shed 6 bases and J 4 bases; nucleotides not matched to a gene: 5. The V gene's germline CDR1 is SNHLY and CDR2 FYNNEI. The CDR3 nucleotides read TGTGCCAGCAGCGAGGGACAGGGGGGATACGAGCAGTACTTC. This encodes CASSEGQGGYEQYF.

This sequence joins TRBV20-1 and TRBJ1-1; 10 bases agree with TRBD1. Germline V gene sequence: CDR1 DFQATT, CDR2 SNEGSKA (reference sequence). The V and J ends lost 6 bases and 5 bases, in that order; junction bases with no gene match: 3. The CDR3 consists of 12 residues. CDR3 in amino acids: CSASDRGTEAFF. DNA for the CDR3: TGCAGTGCCTCGGACAGGGGGACTGAAGCTTTCTTT.

This rearrangement joins TRBV7-9 to TRBJ2-1; TRBD2 agrees at 11 bases. J lost 8 bases, V lost 1 base, and 7 bases had no gene match. The CDR3 has 16 amino acids. Germline CDR1 reads SEHNR; CDR2 reads FQNEAQ (reference sequence). The CDR3 DNA sequence: TGTGCCAGCAGCTTAGAAGGTAGCGGGGGGGGCGATGAGCAGTTCTTC. It specifies CASSLEGSGGGDEQFF.

This clonotype has a single count. Its ends do not fully match the called genes, so a read error is possible. The gene calls are TRBV9 and TRBJ2-7; D is perhaps TRBD1 or TRBD2 (5 bases each). CDR1 is SGDLS, CDR2 YYNGEE, per germline. The CDR3 has 12 amino acids. The CDR3 coding sequence is TGTGCCAGCAGCCCCACGGGGCTCGCGCAGTACTTT. This translates into CASSPTGLAQYF.

The chain's CDR3 is CASSQGLGSGNIQYF. The CDR3 DNA is TGCGCCAGCAGCCAAGGGTTAGGGAGCGGGAACATTCAGTACTTC. The rearrangement uses TRBV4-1 and TRBJ2-4; D might be TRBD2 (6 bases). The CDR3 is made up of 15 amino acids. V lost 1 base and J 7 bases, leaving 14 bases between the germline ends. Germline CDR1 reads MGHRA; CDR2 reads YSYEKL.

J is TRBJ2-6 and V is TRBV11-1; possible D gene TRBD1, 6 bases. The length of the CDR3 is 16 residues. Germline V gives CDR1 SGHAT, CDR2 FQDESV (reference sequence). The V gene lost 4 bases and the J gene lost 4 bases, with 14 bases spanning the gap. Written as DNA, the CDR3 is TGTGCCAGCAGCTCGGCACAGGGCTACGGGGCCAACGTCCTGACTTTC. Translated, it gives CASSSAQGYGANVLTF.

V gene TRBV7-6 combines with J gene TRBJ1-6, with a possible D match to TRBD1 (5 bases). The CDR3 length is 15 residues. V was cut by 5 bases and J by 19 bases, with 27 bases left in between. From germline, CDR1 is SGHVS and CDR2 FNYEAQ. The CDR3, as DNA: TGTGCCAGCAGCCCGGCGGGGGGGAGGGAGCCCCCACGACACTTT. Residues: CASSPAGGREPPRHF.